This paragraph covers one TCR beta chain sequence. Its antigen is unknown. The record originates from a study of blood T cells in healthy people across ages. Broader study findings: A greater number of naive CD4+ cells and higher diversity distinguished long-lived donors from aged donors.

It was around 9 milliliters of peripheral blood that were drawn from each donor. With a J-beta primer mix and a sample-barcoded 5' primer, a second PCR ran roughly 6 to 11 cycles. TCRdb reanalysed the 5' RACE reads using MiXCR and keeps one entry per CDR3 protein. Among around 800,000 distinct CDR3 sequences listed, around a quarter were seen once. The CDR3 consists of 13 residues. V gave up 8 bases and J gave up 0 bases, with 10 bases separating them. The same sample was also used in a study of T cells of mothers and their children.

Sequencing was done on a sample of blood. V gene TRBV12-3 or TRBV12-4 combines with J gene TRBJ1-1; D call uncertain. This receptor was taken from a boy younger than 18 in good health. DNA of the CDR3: TGTGCCAGCGAACGCCAGATGAACACTGAAGCTTTCTTT. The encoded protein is CASERQMNTEAFF.